This T cell receptor (beta chain) was sequenced in a study of blood T cell repertoires in COVID-19 (dated by TCRdb to 2018 to 2021). About the full investigation: Samples covering the acute and convalescent phases of COVID-19 were provided by collaborators in the United States, Italy and Spain. The material from the prospective study consisted of cDNA or gDNA derived from T cells, B-cell-depleted T cells, or PBMCs. The dataset comprised deeply sampled blood TCRbeta repertoires from subjects exposed to, actively infected with, or recovered from COVID-19. The repertoires were released in a freely available public database intended as a resource for research on the immune response to SARS-CoV-2. Samples were obtained from the ongoing ImmuneRACE study (first 160 participants) and from about 1,300 subjects provided by 6 global collaborators. The sample metadata nearly always contained a de-identified subject ID, COVID-19 status, age in years and sex. Where HLA class I and class II types were available, the types were taken from metadata supplied by the sample provider, not from assay-based typing. The research as a whole found: How much clinical and demographic metadata was included differed by source and by participant, and the metadata was provided uncurated.

In its sample, this clone was seen a few times. Its recognized antigen is unknown. No base-level quality is on record; no much larger clone is a single base apart. The immunoSEQ Assay, a bias-controlled multiplex PCR, was used to amplify TCRbeta CDR3 regions from genomic DNA. The authors processed their data as follows. The number of nucleated cells in each sample was estimated from the amplification of reference gene primers within the assay. To quantify the absolute abundance of each unique TCRbeta CDR3 rearrangement, sequence reads were collapsed and filtered. For each sample, productive Simpson clonality was calculated as the square root of Simpson's diversity index across productive rearrangements. The clones in this table, taken by TCRdb from immuneACCESS, are in-frame only. Not every clone is retained; where verified, under half of the shortfall comes from an unresolved V gene, and the cause of the rest is unknown. Clone size and V and J calls were adopted from that table, with D and trimming inferred from the DNA. The table for this sample lists 300,000 to 350,000 clones; around 87% of them were counted only once. Around 0.96% of the sample is taken by the ten largest.

CDR1 is given as SGHTA and CDR2 as FQGNSA, both from the germline V gene. Measured from the cysteine to the phenylalanine, the CDR3 is 14 residues long. The entry retains the CDR3 DNA only, 42 bases that are in frame from base 1. V gives up 1 base and J gives up 6 bases, and the segment between their germline ends measures 12 bases. At one collaborating source in Seattle, patients were enrolled during active infection and were followed longitudinally through the course of disease. Each collaborating institution followed its own protocols to collect whole blood in K2EDTA tubes. For TCRbeta analysis, collaborator samples were shipped as frozen whole blood, as isolated PBMCs, or as DNA extracted from either sample type.

The clonotype was recovered from a woman between 40 and 50 years old with COVID-19, enrolled during active disease. This chain is built from TRBV7-2 and TRBJ1-2; the D region possibly corresponds to TRBD1 (6 bases align). Sequencing used peripheral blood. Read as DNA, the sequence is TGTGCCAGCAGCTTAGACAGGGAGACGAATGGCTACACCTTC. Its amino acids are CASSLDRETNGYTF.